One sample yielded the 3 T cell receptor beta chains listed below, sequenced in a study of shared clonotypes between healthy human individuals. Naive-designated CD8 cells lacked CD45RO, were positively enriched for CCR7, and omitted terminally differentiated effector memory CD45RA+ cells. The repertoire was sequenced with immunoSEQ multiplex PCR; TCRdb's copy has only in-frame clones and lacks some. The table has hundreds of thousands of clones, around 96% seen once; the top ten hold roughly 0.12%. The specimen was naive CD8+ T cells sorted from blood. All receptors derive from a woman in her 30s in good health.

The rearrangement links TRBV11-2 to TRBJ2-7, with a tentative D call TRBD2 (5 bases). The CDR3 contains 12 residues. The germline CDR1 and CDR2 sequences are SGHAT and FQNNGV. Trimming pared 3 bases from V and 6 bases from J, leaving 9 bases between. CDR3 loop: CASSFAGGEQYF. The CDR3 nucleotides are TGTGCCAGCAGCTTTGCGGGTGGCGAGCAGTACTTC.

V and J are TRBV2 and TRBJ2-7, with a weak D call TRBD1 (6 bases). The ends were cut back, 6 bases at V and 0 bases at J, with 9 bases in the middle. The CDR3 runs to 13 residues. The V gene's germline CDR1 is SNHLY and CDR2 FYNNEI. The CDR3 sequence is CASRRTASYEQYF. In nucleotides, the CDR3 is TGTGCCAGCAGGAGGACAGCCTCCTACGAGCAGTACTTC. Full variable domain (remainder filled in from reference TRBV2 and TRBJ2-7): EPEVTQTPSHQVTQMGQEVILRCVPISNHLYFYWYRQILGQKVEFLVSFYNNEISEKSEIFDDQFSVERPDGSNFTLKIRSTKLEDSAMYFCASRRTASYEQYFGPGTRLTVT.

The V and J genes are TRBV27 and TRBJ2-2; the D is unclear. The germline gives CDR1 MNHEY, CDR2 SMNVEV (reference sequence). V lost 3 bases and J 3 bases, leaving 5 bases between the germline ends. The CDR3 covers 13 residues. The DNA for the CDR3 is TGTGCCAGCAGTTTCCCCTACACCGGGGAGCTGTTTTTT. Its translation: CASSFPYTGELFF.